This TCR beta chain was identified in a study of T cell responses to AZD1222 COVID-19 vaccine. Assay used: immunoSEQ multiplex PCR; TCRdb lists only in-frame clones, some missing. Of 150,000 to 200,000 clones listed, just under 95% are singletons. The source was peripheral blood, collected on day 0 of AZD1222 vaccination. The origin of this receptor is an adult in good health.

The CDR3, as DNA: TGTGCCACCAGTGAAGATGGACAGGGGGACACTGAAGCTTTCTTT. As protein: CATSEDGQGDTEAFF. The genes are TRBV24-1 and TRBJ1-1; TRBD1 aligns across 10 bases. CDR3 size: 15 residues. Germline CDR1 reads KGHDR; CDR2 reads SFDVKD. The V and J ends lost 4 bases and 3 bases, in that order; junction bases with no gene match: 4.